These 27 T cell receptor beta chains share one sample of origin, sequenced in a study of cytomegalovirus exposure and HLA in healthy donors (dated by TCRdb to the late 2010s). The library was obtained by the immunoSEQ multiplex PCR assay. A mixture of 60 forward primers for TCR Vbeta segments and 13 reverse primers for TCR Jbeta segments was used in the multiplex PCR. TCRdb mirrors the immuneACCESS table, restricted to in-frame sequences. Some clones are absent from its copies; in checked studies, under half trace to an unresolved V gene, and the reason for the others is unknown. Recorded for this sample are fewer than 200,000 clones; roughly 67% of them occurred a single time. About 5.4% of the sample lies in the top ten. The material sequenced was PBMCs. All receptors come from a woman between 18 and 29 years old in good health and CMV-seropositive.

The chain couples TRBV5-6 to TRBJ1-1; no definite D call. V dropped 0 bases and J dropped 1 base, with 7 bases sitting between them. Germline V CDR1 and CDR2: SGHDT, YYEEEE. This CDR3 is 14 amino acids long. DNA of the CDR3: TGTGCCAGCAGCTTGGTCCTGGCGAACACTGAAGCTTTCTTT. Amino acids: CASSLVLANTEAFF.

The chain links TRBV5-1 to TRBJ1-2; D is uncertain. Germline lookup yields CDR1 SGHRS and CDR2 YFSETQ. The V and J ends lost 0 bases and 10 bases respectively, with 7 bases between them. CDR3 size: 11 residues. CDR3 sequence: CASSLGAAYTF. CDR3 sequence (DNA): TGCGCCAGCAGCTTGGGGGCAGCCTACACCTTC.

The J gene is TRBJ2-5, the V gene TRBV9, with 8 bases lining up with TRBD1. The CDR3 extends over 15 amino acids. CDR1 is SGDLS, CDR2 YYNGEE, per germline. Losses at the gene ends were 1 base for V and 7 bases for J; bases not matched to a gene: 9. The CDR3: CASSVSDQGAGTQYF. The DNA for the CDR3 is TGTGCCAGCAGCGTAAGCGATCAGGGGGCTGGGACCCAGTACTTC.

The gene calls are TRBV9 and TRBJ1-2; TRBD1 matches 8 bases. V lost 0 bases, J lost 2 bases, and 9 bases stayed unmatched. Germline V lookup: CDR1 SGDLS, CDR2 YYNGEE. This CDR3 comprises 17 residues. CDR3: CASSVGTGSWGNYGYTF. The CDR3 bases are TGTGCCAGCAGCGTAGGGACAGGGTCTTGGGGAAACTATGGCTACACCTTC. The whole variable domain, remainder taken from reference TRBV9 and TRBJ1-2, is DSGVTQTPKHLITATGQRVTLRCSPRSGDLSVYWYQQSLDQGLQFLIQYYNGEERAKGNILERFSAQQFPDLHSELNLSSLELGDSALYFCASSVGTGSWGNYGYTFGSGTRLTVV.

The chain couples TRBV12-5 to TRBJ2-7, with a weak D call TRBD1 (6 bases). The V gene's germline CDR1 is LGHNT and CDR2 FRNRAP. This CDR3 comprises 13 residues. Between the trimmed V and J ends, which lost 8 bases and 0 bases, there was a span of 11 bases. The CDR3 loop reads CASTQGHSYEQYF. In nucleotides, the CDR3 is TGTGCTAGTACCCAGGGGCACTCCTACGAGCAGTACTTC.

The genes are TRBV7-9 and TRBJ2-2, with 8 bases fitting TRBD1. V lost 4 bases to trimming and J lost 2 bases; unmatched junction nucleotides: 3. Germline V CDR1 and CDR2: SEHNR, FQNEAQ (reference sequence). This CDR3 contains 15 residues. The CDR3 protein is CASSSGQGNTGELFF. CDR3 bases: TGTGCCAGCAGCTCCGGACAGGGAAACACCGGGGAGCTGTTTTTT. Based on the CDR3 plus reference TRBV7-9 and TRBJ2-2, the full variable domain is DTGVSQNPRHKITKRGQNVTFRCDPISEHNRLYWYRQTLGQGPEFLTYFQNEAQLEKSRLLSDRFSAERPKGSFSTLEIQRTEQGDSAMYLCASSSGQGNTGELFFGEGSRLTVL.

This clone turned up a few times. The CDR3 sequence is CASSLARDSTEAFF. The CDR3 nucleotides read TGTGCCAGCAGCCTTGCCAGGGACAGCACTGAAGCTTTCTTT. The genes are TRBV7-2 and TRBJ1-1, with 7 bases that match TRBD1. This CDR3 comprises 14 residues. The germline V gene has CDR1 SGHTA and CDR2 FQGNSA. V was clipped by 5 bases and J by 4 bases; unmatched bases: 7. Full variable domain (rest looked up from reference TRBV7-2 and TRBJ1-1): GAGVSQSPSNKVTEKGKDVELRCDPISGHTALYWYRQSLGQGLEFLIYFQGNSAPDKSGLPSDRFSAERTGGSVSTLTIQRTQQEDSAVYLCASSLARDSTEAFFGQGTRLTVV.

V usage is TRBV13 and J usage is TRBJ2-3, with D unclear. The CDR3 spans 15 residues. Trimming removed 1 base from V and 0 bases from J, with 8 bases in between. Germline V gene sequence: CDR1 PRHDT, CDR2 FYEKMQ (reference sequence). This chain's CDR3 is CASSLEAPSTDTQYF. In DNA form, the CDR3 reads TGTGCCAGCAGCTTAGAAGCTCCCAGCACAGATACGCAGTATTTT.

The rearrangement joins TRBV18 to TRBJ2-1; tentative D call: TRBD2 (7 bases). The CDR3 has 16 residues. Trimming took off 0 bases at V and 5 bases at J, with 14 bases between the two ends. In germline, CDR1 is KGHSH, CDR2 LQKENI. The CDR3 loop is CASSPPGGGPDNEQFF. The CDR3 DNA follows: TGTGCCAGCTCACCACCGGGGGGGGGCCCGGACAATGAGCAGTTCTTC.

V is TRBV4-1 and J is TRBJ1-4; 8 bases agree with TRBD1. This CDR3 has 13 residues. CDR1 and CDR2 from the germline V gene are MGHRA and YSYEKL. J lost 16 bases, V lost 0 bases, and 7 bases had no gene match. CDR3 region: CASSQDRGGTGFF. The CDR3 nucleotides read TGCGCCAGCAGCCAAGATCGAGGAGGGACAGGGTTTTTT.

The CDR3 nucleotides read TGTGCCAGCAGCTTCGAACATGATTACGAGCAGTACTTC. Its protein is CASSFEHDYEQYF. The chain links TRBV7-9 to TRBJ2-7, with D hard to call. V lost 3 bases and J 4 bases, leaving 10 bases between the germline ends. CDR3 length: 13 amino acids. The germline gives CDR1 SEHNR, CDR2 FQNEAQ (reference sequence).

The chain links TRBV5-4 to TRBJ1-2; D not certain. Germline CDR1 SGHNT, CDR2 YYREEE (reference sequence). The V and J ends lost 4 bases and 1 base respectively, with 8 bases between them. There are 13 residues in the CDR3. In DNA, the CDR3 is TGTGCCAGCAGCCCAGACAATAACTATGGCTACACCTTC. Its protein is CASSPDNNYGYTF. Filled out from reference TRBV5-4 and TRBJ1-2, the complete variable domain reads ETGVTQSPTHLIKTRGQQVTLRCSSQSGHNTVSWYQQALGQGPQFIFQYYREEENGRGNFPPRFSGLQFPNYSSELNVNALELDDSALYLCASSPDNNYGYTFGSGTRLTVV.

The rearrangement uses TRBV5-6 and TRBJ1-5; 7 bases agree with TRBD1. With the DNA end fitting TRBJ2-3 better, the J assignment may be wrong. The germline V gene has CDR1 SGHDT and CDR2 YYEEEE. This CDR3 contains 15 residues. CDR3 DNA sequence: TGTGCCAGCAGCTTGGCCCGGGACAGCAATCAGCCCCAGTATTTT. Encoded protein: CASSLARDSNQPQYF.

This clone was seen just once. The rearrangement joins TRBV6-6 to TRBJ1-2; 9 bases are shared with TRBD1. The CDR3 consists of 13 residues. Per germline, CDR1 MNHNY and CDR2 SVGAGI (reference sequence). Losses at the gene ends were 6 bases for V and 7 bases for J; bases not matched to a gene: 6. CDR3 sequence (DNA): TGTGCCAGCAGCAACAGGGGGCGGGGTGGCTACACCTTC. Encoded protein: CASSNRGRGGYTF.

This chain joins TRBV30 and TRBJ1-5, with D possibly matching TRBD1 (6 bases). V was trimmed by 1 base and J by 6 bases, leaving 13 bases between them. Per germline, CDR1 GTSNPN and CDR2 SVGIG (reference sequence). The CDR3 has 14 amino acids. This chain's CDR3 is CAWSEGVGFQPQHF. Here the CDR3 DNA reads TGTGCCTGGAGTGAGGGGGTTGGGTTTCAGCCCCAGCATTTT.

The V gene is TRBV7-3, the J gene TRBJ2-2, with D possibly being TRBD2 (6 bases). CDR1 and CDR2 (germline): SGHTA, FQGTGA. The V end lost 2 bases, the J end lost 5 bases, and 12 bases lay between the germline ends. The CDR3 has 15 amino acids. CDR3 loop: CASSLDGGATGELFF. The CDR3 coding sequence is TGTGCCAGCAGCTTAGACGGGGGAGCTACCGGGGAGCTGTTTTTT.

V and J are TRBV6-5 and TRBJ2-1, with D perhaps matching TRBD1 (5 bases). The CDR3 sequence is 13 residues long. Per germline, CDR1 MNHEY and CDR2 SVGAGI. V was pared by 2 bases and J by 5 bases, with 7 bases between. CDR3: CASSYIGDNEQFF. CDR3 nucleotide sequence: TGTGCCAGCAGTTACATAGGGGACAATGAGCAGTTCTTC.

V is TRBV6-6 and J is TRBJ2-5; D may be TRBD2 (7 bases). V lost 8 bases, J lost 5 bases, and 24 bases lay in between. CDR1 and CDR2 (germline): MNHNY, SVGAGI (reference sequence). This CDR3 contains 16 residues. The CDR3 reads CASGGEAGAFGETQYF. The CDR3 nucleotides read TGTGCCAGCGGGGGGGAGGCGGGGGCTTTTGGGGAGACCCAGTACTTC.

This clone has just a few counts. This chain connects TRBV9 to TRBJ1-4; 11 nucleotides align to TRBD1. This CDR3 has 15 amino acids. The germline V gene has CDR1 SGDLS and CDR2 YYNGEE. V was pared by 5 bases and J by 8 bases, with 8 bases of the junction left unmatched. Here the CDR3 reads CASSVDRDRGEKLFF. For the CDR3, the DNA is TGTGCCAGCAGTGTGGACAGGGACAGGGGGGAAAAACTGTTTTTT.

This sequence joins TRBV9 and TRBJ1-1; TRBD1 agrees at 7 bases. The CDR3 runs 15 residues. The ends lost 3 bases at V and 0 bases at J; junction bases unmatched: 5. Germline V gene data show CDR1 as SGDLS and CDR2 as YYNGEE. The CDR3 loop reads CASSAGDSLNTEAFF. The CDR3 coding sequence is TGTGCCAGCAGCGCTGGGGACAGCTTGAACACTGAAGCTTTCTTT.

This chain links TRBV28 with TRBJ1-1, with D possibly being TRBD1 (5 bases). The CDR3 spans 14 residues. CDR1 is MDHEN and CDR2 is SYDVKM in the germline V gene. V was pared by 5 bases and J by 6 bases, with 16 bases between. In nucleotides, the CDR3 is TGTGCCAGCAGTCCCCGATACGGGGGGGCTGAAGCTTTCTTT. This encodes CASSPRYGGAEAFF.

The chain uses TRBV6-6 and TRBJ1-5; TRBD1 matches at 11 bases. CDR3 length: 16 amino acids. V shed 4 bases and J 6 bases; nucleotides not matched to a gene: 8. Germline assignment: CDR1 MNHNY and CDR2 SVGAGI (reference sequence). The CDR3 DNA reads as TGTGCCAGCAGTTCAAGGACAGGGGGCGCGGGTCAGCCCCAGCATTTT. It translates to CASSSRTGGAGQPQHF.

This sequence joins TRBV7-9 and TRBJ2-7; no reliable D call. CDR3 length: 13 residues. Trimming took off 0 bases at V and 5 bases at J, with 8 bases between the two ends. The germline V gene has CDR1 SEHNR and CDR2 FQNEAQ (reference sequence). The CDR3 sequence: CASSLAEANEQYF. As DNA, the CDR3 is TGTGCCAGCAGCTTAGCCGAGGCCAACGAGCAGTACTTC.

The chain links TRBV30 to TRBJ2-5, with TRBD2 matching 9 bases. CDR3 size: 15 residues. V shed 1 base, J shed 4 bases, and the junction held 7 bases outside the gene matches. CDR1 GTSNPN and CDR2 SVGIG come from the germline V gene (reference sequence). The CDR3 region has the DNA TGTGCCTGGAGTGGGATGGGACTAGCATTAGAGACCCAGTACTTC. Protein product: CAWSGMGLALETQYF.

The chain joins TRBV7-3 to TRBJ2-1, with 7 bases aligning to TRBD1. V trimming: 5 bases; J trimming: 2 bases; junction bases outside the gene matches: 6. CDR3 length: 15 residues. Germline CDR1 reads SGHTA; CDR2 reads FQGTGA. CDR3 in amino acids: CASSIYRGAYNEQFF. Written as DNA, the CDR3 is TGTGCCAGCAGCATCTACAGGGGCGCCTACAATGAGCAGTTCTTC.

The chain is built from TRBV6-1 and TRBJ1-3, with TRBD1 matching 7 bases. The CDR3 contains 16 residues. V lost 4 bases to trimming and J lost 0 bases; unmatched junction nucleotides: 6. Germline V CDR1 and CDR2: MNHNS, SASEGT. In nucleotides, the CDR3 is TGTGCCAGCAGTGTTCAGACAGGGACCTCTGGAAACACCATATATTTT. Its translation: CASSVQTGTSGNTIYF.

The chain uses TRBV6-1 and TRBJ1-5; 7 bases are shared with TRBD1. J was trimmed by 1 base and V by 3 bases; bases with no gene match: 9. CDR3 length: 17 residues. Per germline, CDR1 MNHNS and CDR2 SASEGT. CDR3 region: CASSDRLQGNSNQPQHF. Written as DNA, the CDR3 is TGTGCCAGCAGTGACCGGTTACAGGGGAACAGCAATCAGCCCCAGCATTTT.